Below, 27 T cell receptor beta chains from the same sample are listed, as sequenced in a study of blood T cell repertoires in COVID-19. Measured with immunoSEQ multiplex PCR; TCRdb has only the in-frame clones, and not every one. The table has some 65,000 clones, around 88% seen once. Sequenced input: peripheral blood. Receptors were obtained from a man between 40 and 49 years old with COVID-19, enrolled during active disease.

V is TRBV30 and J is TRBJ2-7, with D uncertain. The CDR3 covers 11 residues. Germline assignment: CDR1 GTSNPN and CDR2 SVGIG (reference sequence). V was clipped by 7 bases and J by 3 bases, with 10 bases between them. The CDR3 sequence: CASNTIYEQYF. DNA of the CDR3: TGTGCCTCGAACACTATCTACGAGCAGTACTTC.

The chain recombines TRBV7-9 with TRBJ1-6; 7 bases agree with TRBD1. The CDR3 is 14 amino acids. After removal of 9 bases from V and 10 bases from J, the junction contained 12 bases not matched to a gene. CDR1 and CDR2 (germline): SEHNR, FQNEAQ (reference sequence). The CDR3 spells CASTQGTHISPLHF. The CDR3 coding sequence is TGTGCCAGTACACAGGGGACTCATATCTCACCCCTCCACTTT.

The chain recombines TRBV27 with TRBJ1-2; 8 positions match TRBD1. Unmatched junction bases numbered 10, after V lost 5 bases and J lost 2 bases. Germline-derived CDR1 and CDR2 are MNHEY and SMNVEV (reference sequence). The CDR3 contains 16 residues. The CDR3 spells CASSPHRTGTNYGYTF. The DNA for the CDR3 is TGTGCCAGCAGTCCCCACAGGACAGGGACGAACTATGGCTACACCTTC.

Details on this clone: An end of the junction does not agree with germline; a read error may underlie this. The chain recombines TRBV18 with TRBJ2-5; D may be TRBD1 or TRBD2 (5 bases each). The CDR3 is made up of 14 amino acids. Germline CDR1 is KGHSH and CDR2 is LQKENI. As DNA, the CDR3 is TGTGCCAGCTCTCCACAGGAGGAGAAAGAGACCCAGTACTTC. As protein: CASSPQEEKETQYF.

This chain links TRBV5-4 with TRBJ2-7; 9 bases align to TRBD2. The germline V gene has CDR1 SGHNT and CDR2 YYREEE (reference sequence). V lost 0 bases and J lost 1; bases outside the gene matches: 8. This CDR3 spans 17 amino acids. CDR3 in amino acids: CASSLAPFSGGSYEQYF. Here the CDR3 DNA reads TGTGCCAGCAGCTTGGCCCCTTTCAGCGGGGGGTCCTACGAGCAGTACTTC.

This clone was seen only once. The chain joins TRBV18 to TRBJ1-1; possibly TRBD1 for D (5 bases). Trimming shortened V by 3 bases and J by 5 bases, and 16 bases separated the two germline ends. There are 15 residues in the CDR3. Germline loops: CDR1 KGHSH, CDR2 LQKENI. The CDR3 is CASSPRRAGRTEAFF. As DNA, the CDR3 is TGTGCCAGCTCACCCCGCAGGGCAGGACGGACTGAAGCTTTCTTT.

The chain is built from TRBV6-2 or TRBV6-3 and TRBJ1-2; D perhaps matches TRBD1 (6 bases). Germline lookup yields CDR1 MNHEY and CDR2 SVGEGT. V gave up 6 bases and J gave up 0 bases, with 14 bases separating them. CDR3 length: 15 residues. For the CDR3, the DNA is TGTGCCAGCAGCGACCCCGGGACATCTAACTATGGCTACACCTTC. Protein product: CASSDPGTSNYGYTF.

V is TRBV10-3 and J is TRBJ1-5; TRBD1 matches at 8 bases. Trimming removed 2 bases from V and 7 bases from J; junction bases left unmatched: 4. The length of the CDR3 is 14 residues. In germline, CDR1 is ENHRY, CDR2 SYGVKD. The CDR3 protein is CAISEDRGGQPQHF. The CDR3 DNA sequence: TGTGCCATCAGTGAGGACAGGGGAGGACAGCCCCAGCATTTT.

This clone was detected once. The DNA for the CDR3 is TGCAGCATCGACAGGGGGCTCATGAACACTGAAGCTTTCTTT. Translation gives CSIDRGLMNTEAFF. The V and J genes are TRBV29-1 and TRBJ1-1; TRBD1 matches at 10 bases. Germline assignment: CDR1 SQVTM and CDR2 ANQGSEA. J lost 0 bases, V lost 8 bases, and 6 bases had no gene match. The CDR3 totals 14 residues.

In DNA form, the CDR3 reads TGTGCCAGCAGTCTCATCCCCGGGACTAGCGTAGCAGATACGCAGTATTTT. It encodes CASSLIPGTSVADTQYF. The rearrangement joins TRBV2 to TRBJ2-3; 10 bases map to TRBD2. In germline, CDR1 is SNHLY, CDR2 FYNNEI. Unmatched junction bases numbered 12, after V lost 5 bases and J lost 4 bases. The CDR3 has 17 amino acids.

The chain has TRBV15 and TRBJ1-6, with D maybe TRBD1 (6 bases). CDR3 length: 14 residues. From germline, CDR1 is LNHNV and CDR2 YYDKDF (reference sequence). V shed 5 bases and J shed 10 bases, with 15 bases lying between them. DNA for the CDR3: TGTGCCACCAGCCCCAGGGGATCGGAGTCACCCCTCCACTTT. Its protein is CATSPRGSESPLHF.

This chain's CDR3 is CASSQDRGPGGEKLFF. CDR3 DNA sequence: TGTGCCAGCTCCCAGGACAGGGGGCCCGGCGGGGAAAAACTGTTTTTT. The chain links TRBV18 to TRBJ1-4; 11 nucleotides align to TRBD1. The CDR3 totals 16 residues. Per the germline V gene, CDR1 is KGHSH and CDR2 is LQKENI. Trimming took 6 bases from V and 8 from J; bases not matched to a gene: 11.

This chain joins TRBV19 and TRBJ2-1, with 9 bases matching TRBD2. CDR3 size: 14 residues. V was clipped by 2 bases and J by 7 bases; unmatched bases: 3. Germline CDR1 reads LNHDA; CDR2 reads SQIVND (reference sequence). CDR3 residues: CASSISGRRNEQFF. CDR3 bases: TGTGCCAGTAGTATAAGCGGGAGGAGGAATGAGCAGTTCTTC.

This chain uses TRBV18 with TRBJ1-1; possibly TRBD1 for D (5 bases). CDR3 length: 14 amino acids. Germline V gives CDR1 KGHSH, CDR2 LQKENI. V was cut by 3 bases and J by 10 bases, with 18 bases left in between. The CDR3 DNA reads TGTGCCAGCTCACCGGGAGCCAGGACGGGGGGAGCTTTCTTT. This translates into CASSPGARTGGAFF.

The chain links TRBV6-5 to TRBJ1-4; D uncertain. CDR3 size: 14 residues. Trimming pared 5 bases from V and 0 bases from J, leaving 7 bases between. From germline, CDR1 is MNHEY and CDR2 SVGAGI. The CDR3: CASSPGTTNEKLFF. The DNA of the CDR3 is TGTGCCAGCAGTCCCGGGACAACTAATGAAAAACTGTTTTTT.

J is TRBJ2-7 and V is TRBV28; a possible D gene is TRBD1 (6 bases). V was pared by 5 bases and J by 2 bases, with 22 bases between. The CDR3 has 17 amino acids. Germline CDR1 MDHEN, CDR2 SYDVKM. CDR3 protein: CASSPNANRVVAYEQYF. CDR3 sequence (DNA): TGTGCCAGCAGTCCCAACGCCAACAGGGTGGTTGCCTACGAGCAGTACTTC.

J is TRBJ1-1 and V is TRBV2, with 9 bases aligning to TRBD1. The junction had 3 bases not matched to a gene; V was cut back by 6 bases and J by 4 bases. Germline values: CDR1 SNHLY, CDR2 FYNNEI. This CDR3 comprises 13 residues. CDR3 sequence: CASRGQGFTEAFF. The CDR3, as DNA: TGTGCCAGCAGGGGACAGGGCTTCACTGAAGCTTTCTTT. The entire variable domain, with the rest obtained from reference TRBV2 and TRBJ1-1, is as follows: EPEVTQTPSHQVTQMGQEVILRCVPISNHLYFYWYRQILGQKVEFLVSFYNNEISEKSEIFDDQFSVERPDGSNFTLKIRSTKLEDSAMYFCASRGQGFTEAFFGQGTRLTVV.

The J gene is TRBJ1-2, the V gene TRBV7-2, with D uncertain. Looked up from germline, CDR1 is SGHTA and CDR2 is FQGNSA. V was cut by 1 base and J by 8 bases, with 17 bases left in between. The CDR3 runs to 15 residues. CDR3 in DNA: TGTGCCAGCAGCTTAGGGCCGGGGTCGCTTCGGGGCTACACCTTC. Its protein is CASSLGPGSLRGYTF.

V and J are TRBV28 and TRBJ2-1; TRBD1 aligns across 7 bases. CDR1 MDHEN and CDR2 SYDVKM come from the germline V gene. This CDR3 region has 13 residues. Trimming took 6 bases from V and 9 from J; bases not matched to a gene: 8. The CDR3, as DNA: TGTGCCAGCAGCAGACAGGGCCGGGTTGAGCAGTTCTTC. It yields the protein CASSRQGRVEQFF. Filled out from reference TRBV28 and TRBJ2-1, the complete variable domain reads DVKVTQSSRYLVKRTGEKVFLECVQDMDHENMFWYRQDPGLGLRLIYFSYDVKMKEKGDIPEGYSVSREKKERFSLILESASTNQTSMYLCASSRQGRVEQFFGPGTRLTVL.

The V and J genes are TRBV6-5 and TRBJ2-7, with D maybe TRBD1 (5 bases). The CDR3 spans 14 residues. Looked up from germline, CDR1 is MNHEY and CDR2 is SVGAGI. V was cut by 6 bases and J by 0 bases, with 12 bases left in between. The CDR3 nucleotides read TGTGCCAGCAGGTTACAGGAACGCTCCTACGAGCAGTACTTC. Protein sequence: CASRLQERSYEQYF.

V is TRBV6-5 and J is TRBJ1-5, with D perhaps TRBD1 (6 bases). The germline CDR1 and CDR2 sequences are MNHEY and SVGAGI. Trimming shortened V by 7 bases and J by 8 bases, and 18 bases separated the two germline ends. The CDR3 covers 14 residues. CDR3 region: CASNLAQGQEPQHF. DNA of the CDR3: TGTGCCAGCAACTTAGCTCAGGGGCAGGAGCCCCAGCATTTT.

The V and J genes are TRBV7-8 and TRBJ2-7, with D perhaps matching TRBD1 (5 bases). With 3 bases removed from V and 5 bases from J, the gap between germline ends came to 14 bases. CDR3 length equals 14 residues. Germline V lookup: CDR1 SGHVS, CDR2 FQNEAQ. The CDR3 protein is CASSFVGRVDEQYF. The CDR3 coding sequence is TGTGCCAGCAGCTTTGTCGGCAGGGTTGACGAGCAGTACTTC.

As regards this clone: An end of the junction differs from the germline gene, which may be a read error. CDR3 region: CASSLALGDYQETQYF. The CDR3 DNA is TGTGCCAGCAGCCTAGCATTGGGGGACTACCAAGAGACCCAGTACTTC. The chain recombines TRBV7-8 with TRBJ2-5, with a tentative D call TRBD2 (6 bases). The CDR3 contains 16 residues. Germline CDR1 and CDR2: SGHVS and FQNEAQ.

This clone was counted a single time. The genes are TRBV28 and TRBJ2-7; tentatively, D is TRBD1 (6 bases). CDR1 MDHEN and CDR2 SYDVKM come from the germline V gene. The CDR3 runs to 14 residues. V was cut by 1 base and J by 2 bases, with 9 bases left in between. CDR3 nucleotide sequence: TGTGCCAGCAGTTTATCACAGGGTCCCTACGAGCAGTACTTC. It encodes CASSLSQGPYEQYF.

This chain connects TRBV7-2 to TRBJ2-1, with TRBD2 identical over 9 bases. After removal of 5 bases from V and 5 bases from J, the junction contained 7 bases not matched to a gene. The CDR3 extends over 15 amino acids. CDR1 SGHTA and CDR2 FQGNSA come from the germline V gene. CDR3 sequence reads: CASSPERGAHNEQFF. CDR3 nucleotides: TGTGCCAGCAGCCCCGAGCGGGGGGCCCACAATGAGCAGTTCTTC.

This chain uses TRBV6-5 with TRBJ1-1, with 7 bases lining up with TRBD1. Per the germline V gene, CDR1 is MNHEY and CDR2 is SVGAGI. The V segment lost 2 bases and the J segment 1 base; nucleotides outside the gene matches: 7. CDR3 size: 16 residues. CDR3 DNA sequence: TGTGCCAGCAGTTACACGGGCAGGGGGGAGAACACTGAAGCTTTCTTT. It yields the protein CASSYTGRGENTEAFF.

The CDR3 bases are TGTGCCAGTAGTGGGACTTATAACTCCTACGAGCAGTACTTC. As protein: CASSGTYNSYEQYF. V and J are TRBV19 and TRBJ2-7; a weak D match, TRBD2 (6 bases). V was pared by 5 bases and J by 0 bases, with 11 bases between. The CDR3 consists of 14 residues. Germline V gene sequence: CDR1 LNHDA, CDR2 SQIVND (reference sequence). Together with reference TRBV19 and TRBJ2-7, the CDR3 gives the full variable domain: DGGITQSPKYLFRKEGQNVTLSCEQNLNHDAMYWYRQDPGQGLRLIYYSQIVNDFQKGDIAEGYSVSREKKESFPLTVTSAQKNPTAFYLCASSGTYNSYEQYFGPGTRLTVT.